This entry lists 30 T cell receptor beta chains sequenced from one sample in a study of breast tumors, draining lymph nodes, adjacent tissues (TCRdb year 2016). The library was built by means of multiplex PCR. The run used an Illumina HiSeq 2000. TCRdb reran the public reads through fastp at Q25 and MiXCR, keeping productive beta chains. Rows with one shared CDR3 protein collapse into an entry with the most common genes and DNA. Here the sample has approximately 140,000 distinct CDR3 sequences; around a third occur a single time. Together, the top ten hold less than 2.5% of the sample. The lymph node samples were taken from the axillary draining lymph nodes of breast cancer patients. The sequencing input was axillary lymph node tissue. The receptors were gathered from a female donor with breast cancer. Some clones in this sample may be carry-over from other donors' samples.

About this clonotype itself: One end of the junction fails to match germline, which may point to a read error. V and J are TRBV19 and TRBJ1-5; D possibly corresponds to TRBD1 (5 bases). The CDR3 has 18 amino acids. The germline CDR1 and CDR2 sequences are LNHDA and SQIVND (reference sequence). CDR3 in DNA: TGTGCCAGTAGTGGCTCGTGGGGCCATAACAATTACAATGAGCCCCAGCATTTT. Translation: CASSGSWGHNNYNEPQHF.

This clonotype was counted only a few times. No DNA is shown, since the ends of the CDR3 on it are uncertain; the CDR3 is the one TCRdb lists. The genes are TRBV30 and TRBJ1-3. The length of the CDR3 is 11 amino acids, counting both ends. The germline V gene has CDR1 GTSNPN and CDR2 SVGIG (reference sequence). CDR3 residues: CAWGPGNTIHF.

There are a few counts of this clonotype. Sequence at one end of the junction differs from germline and may be a read error. This sequence joins TRBV9 and TRBJ1-3; D uncertain. CDR1 is SGDLS, CDR2 YYNGEE, per germline. CDR3 length equals 15 residues. The CDR3 here is CASSVGGSGGNTTYF. The CDR3, as DNA: TGTGCCAGCAGCGTAGGAGGGAGCGGTGGAAACACCACATATTTC.

This clonotype was counted at least ten times. The chain couples TRBV20-1 to TRBJ2-1; possible D gene TRBD2, 6 bases. Germline V gives CDR1 DFQATT, CDR2 SNEGSKA (reference sequence). The V and J ends lost 6 bases and 0 bases respectively, with 9 bases between them. The CDR3 is 13 residues long. CDR3: CSAVGGSYNEQFF. The CDR3 DNA reads TGCAGTGCCGTGGGGGGCTCCTACAATGAGCAGTTCTTC.

This clonotype occurred a few times. CDR3 coding DNA: TGTGCCAGCAGTCCTCTAAAGCACCTGGAAACTTACAATGAGCAGTTCTTC. It translates to CASSPLKHLETYNEQFF. The gene calls are TRBV6-2 or TRBV6-3 and TRBJ2-1; D unresolved. The V end was cut by 5 bases, the J end by 4 bases, with 21 bases between. The CDR3 is 17 amino acids. Germline V gene lookup returns CDR1 MNHEY and CDR2 SVGEGT.

This clonotype was detected many times. The chain employs TRBV11-2 and TRBJ1-4; D remains unclear. V was shortened by 4 bases and J by 3 bases, with 15 bases between the two germline ends. CDR3 length: 16 residues. Germline CDR1 reads SGHAT; CDR2 reads FQNNGV. CDR3 residues: CASSSQRWGSNEKLFF. CDR3 in DNA: TGTGCCAGCAGCTCACAACGGTGGGGATCTAATGAAAAACTGTTTTTT.

For this clonotype: A much larger clone differs by one base, so this may be a read error. V usage is TRBV6-5 and J usage is TRBJ1-5; 7 nucleotides match TRBD1. Germline CDR1 MNHEY, CDR2 SVGAGI. The junction had 9 bases not matched to a gene; V was cut back by 5 bases and J by 2 bases. This CDR3 has 16 residues. CDR3 amino acids: CASSPTGLVGNQPQHF. CDR3 DNA sequence: TGTGCCAGCAGTCCGACAGGGTTGGTGGGCAATCAGCCCCAGCATTTT.

Ten or more counts support this clonotype. This rearrangement joins TRBV5-1 to TRBJ2-1, with TRBD2 as a possible D gene (5 bases). V was pared by 6 bases and J by 2 bases, with 18 bases between. Germline assignment: CDR1 SGHRS and CDR2 YFSETQ. CDR3 size: 16 residues. The CDR3, as DNA: TGCGCCAGCAAGGTGCGTCTAGCTAGTCCCTACAATGAGCAGTTCTTC. It yields the protein CASKVRLASPYNEQFF.

V usage is TRBV5-5 and J usage is TRBJ2-3; 8 bases match TRBD2. Trimming cost V 2 bases and J 5 bases; bases outside gene matches: 7. The CDR3 runs 15 residues. Germline loops: CDR1 SGHKS, CDR2 YYEKEE (reference sequence). The CDR3 here is CASSLGGLVGDTQYF. Here the CDR3 DNA reads TGTGCCAGCAGCTTAGGGGGACTAGTGGGAGATACGCAGTATTTT.

This clonotype was seen many times. The J gene is TRBJ2-5, the V gene TRBV5-4; TRBD2 matches 9 bases. Germline-derived CDR1 and CDR2 are SGHNT and YYREEE (reference sequence). With 3 bases clipped from V and 2 bases from J, the junction kept 5 bases outside the gene matches. The CDR3 covers 15 residues. The CDR3 DNA is TGTGCCAGCAGCTCTAAGCGGGGGGAGCAAGAGACCCAGTACTTC. Amino acid sequence: CASSSKRGEQETQYF.

This clonotype was picked up many times. The rearrangement joins TRBV20-1 to TRBJ2-3; no firm D call. The CDR3 loop spans 11 amino acids. From germline, CDR1 is DFQATT and CDR2 SNEGSKA (reference sequence). Between the trimmed V and J ends, which lost 4 bases and 7 bases, there was a span of 9 bases. The CDR3 loop is CSAIRQYTQYF. CDR3 nucleotides: TGCAGTGCTATAAGGCAATATACGCAGTATTTT.

There are many counts of this clonotype. This rearrangement joins TRBV20-1 to TRBJ2-5; D is unresolved. Germline-derived CDR1 and CDR2 are DFQATT and SNEGSKA (reference sequence). The CDR3 covers 11 residues. With 3 bases removed from V and 2 bases from J, the gap between germline ends came to 4 bases. The CDR3 sequence: CSARSQETQYF. The CDR3 DNA follows: TGCAGTGCTAGGAGTCAAGAGACCCAGTACTTC.

The rearrangement uses TRBV9 and TRBJ2-1, with TRBD2 identical over 9 bases. The CDR3 has 17 residues. V was clipped by 4 bases and J by 10 bases; unmatched bases: 18. The germline V gene encodes CDR1 SGDLS and CDR2 YYNGEE. The CDR3 reads CASSPRGRGGLTGEQFF. The CDR3 nucleotides are TGTGCCAGCAGCCCAAGAGGGCGGGGGGGCCTCACCGGGGAGCAGTTCTTC.

This clonotype was detected ten times or more. The genes are TRBV20-1 and TRBJ2-1, with 8 bases lining up with TRBD2. The J segment lost 0 bases and the V segment lost 4 bases, leaving 5 bases of the junction unmatched. This CDR3 contains 15 residues. Germline CDR1 DFQATT, CDR2 SNEGSKA (reference sequence). The CDR3 region is CSAIQRGYSYNEQFF. The CDR3 nucleotides read TGCAGTGCTATACAGCGGGGGTACTCCTACAATGAGCAGTTCTTC.

This chain links TRBV19 with TRBJ2-1; a weak D match, TRBD2 (7 bases). V lost 5 bases to trimming and J lost 13 bases, with 27 bases between them. The CDR3 spans 16 residues. Germline CDR1 LNHDA, CDR2 SQIVND (reference sequence). The CDR3 loop is CASSQWGGGCEGCQFF. The CDR3 bases are TGTGCCAGTAGTCAATGGGGCGGGGGCTGCGAAGGGTGCCAGTTCTTC.

The rearrangement links TRBV7-2 to TRBJ1-5; 9 bases map to TRBD1. V dropped 5 bases and J dropped 8; count of bases not matched to a gene: 16. This CDR3 comprises 17 residues. Looked up from germline, CDR1 is SGHTA and CDR2 is FQGNSA. CDR3 sequence: CASSVDRGFNCTKPQHF. In DNA, the CDR3 is TGTGCCAGCAGCGTAGACAGGGGGTTTAATTGCACAAAGCCCCAGCATTTT.

As for this clonotype: A much larger clonotype is one base distant, so this may be a read error. The V and J genes are TRBV7-2 and TRBJ1-3; 7 bases map to TRBD1. CDR1 is SGHTA, CDR2 FQGNSA, per germline. This CDR3 comprises 17 residues. The DNA for the CDR3 is TGTGCCAGCAGCGAAGTGGTAGCGACAGGGAGAAGAAACCCCATATATTTT. It translates to CASSEVVATGRRNPIYF.

This clonotype has at least ten counts. The chain is built from TRBV20-1 and TRBJ2-5; possibly TRBD2 for D (5 bases). The CDR3 consists of 17 residues. V lost 0 bases to trimming and J lost 4 bases, with 21 bases between them. Per the germline V gene, CDR1 is DFQATT and CDR2 is SNEGSKA (reference sequence). The CDR3 coding sequence is TGCAGTGCTAGAGATCCACGGGGATCCCCCAGTGCAGAGACCCAGTACTTC. This codes for CSARDPRGSPSAETQYF.

This clonotype was counted ten times or more. The chain recombines TRBV2 with TRBJ1-2; no firm D call. Per germline, CDR1 SNHLY and CDR2 FYNNEI. The V and J ends lost 6 bases and 4 bases respectively, with 12 bases between them. The CDR3 runs to 13 residues. The CDR3 spells CASREGRFYGYTF. The CDR3 bases are TGTGCCAGCAGGGAGGGTAGGTTCTATGGCTACACCTTC.

The V gene is TRBV19, the J gene TRBJ2-7; TRBD1 matches at 10 bases. The length of the CDR3 is 14 residues. Looked up from germline, CDR1 is LNHDA and CDR2 is SQIVND (reference sequence). V was clipped by 7 bases and J by 7 bases; unmatched bases: 10. As DNA, the CDR3 is TGTGCCAGTACGGACAGGGGGGGTACGCGAGAGCAGTACTTC. Protein product: CASTDRGGTREQYF.

The gene calls are TRBV18 and TRBJ1-1; no definite D call. Trimming shortened V by 2 bases and J by 1 base, and 14 bases separated the two germline ends. This CDR3 spans 16 amino acids. The V gene's germline CDR1 is KGHSH and CDR2 LQKENI. CDR3 nucleotide sequence: TGTGCCAGCTCACCAGCCCGACGTCCGGGGAACACTGAAGCTTTCTTT. Translating it yields CASSPARRPGNTEAFF.

With regard to this clonotype: This may arise from a read error, as a much more abundant clone is one base away. V usage is TRBV20-1 and J usage is TRBJ2-5, with 7 bases matching TRBD1. Per the germline V gene, CDR1 is DFQATT and CDR2 is SNEGSKA (reference sequence). CDR3 length equals 14 residues. CDR3 region: CSARDRDRQATQYF. The CDR3 DNA follows: TGCAGTGCTAGAGATCGGGACAGACAAGCGACCCAGTACTTC.

Many counts were recorded for this clonotype. J is TRBJ2-7 and V is TRBV6-1; 15 bases agree with TRBD2. Looked up from germline, CDR1 is MNHNS and CDR2 is SASEGT. V dropped 4 bases and J dropped 0; count of bases not matched to a gene: 7. The CDR3 sequence is 18 residues long. CDR3 amino acids: CASSASGTSGGLSYEQYF. The CDR3 DNA reads TGTGCCAGCAGTGCCTCAGGGACTAGCGGGGGGCTCTCCTACGAGCAGTACTTC.

This clonotype was seen more than once but under ten times. The rearrangement uses TRBV20-1 and TRBJ1-1, with unresolved D. The germline V gene has CDR1 DFQATT and CDR2 SNEGSKA (reference sequence). The ends were cut back, 0 bases at V and 0 bases at J, with 8 bases in the middle. The CDR3 length is 14 residues. The chain's CDR3 is CSARDPNMNTEAFF. The CDR3 DNA sequence: TGCAGTGCTAGAGATCCCAATATGAACACTGAAGCTTTCTTT.

A note on this clonotype: The final CDR3 position lacks the conserved phenylalanine or tryptophan, pointing to a likely read error. The chain combines TRBV7-3 with TRBJ2-5; D is ambiguous. V lost 3 bases, J lost 4 bases, and 9 bases lay in between. There are 13 residues in the CDR3. Germline values: CDR1 SGHTA, CDR2 FQGTGA. The CDR3 bases are TGTGCCAGCAGCTTTTCACCTGGAGAGACCCAGTACCTC. Translation: CASSFSPGETQYL.

This clonotype was counted once. A read error may explain this, as a much larger clone is one base away. The rearrangement uses TRBV30 and TRBJ2-2, with D maybe TRBD2 (6 bases). This CDR3 region has 13 residues. Per the germline V gene, CDR1 is GTSNPN and CDR2 is SVGIG (reference sequence). The CDR3, as DNA: TGTGCCTGGAGCCTAATGGGAACCGGGGGGCTGTTTTTT. Encoded protein: CAWSLMGTGGLFF.

The CDR3 spells CASSLGSGGAEQFF. The CDR3 nucleotides are TGTGCCAGCAGCTTAGGTAGCGGGGGGGCTGAGCAGTTCTTC. V is TRBV7-2 and J is TRBJ2-1; 11 bases fit TRBD2. The CDR3 loop spans 14 amino acids. The germline V gene has CDR1 SGHTA and CDR2 FQGNSA. V lost 1 base to trimming and J lost 9 bases; unmatched junction nucleotides: 2.

This chain connects TRBV5-1 to TRBJ1-6, with 10 nucleotides matching TRBD1. Germline-derived CDR1 and CDR2 are SGHRS and YFSETQ. The J segment lost 5 bases and the V segment lost 3 bases, leaving 2 bases of the junction unmatched. The CDR3 covers 15 residues. CDR3 in amino acids: CASSSGQGDNSPLHF. The CDR3 region has the DNA TGCGCCAGCAGCTCCGGACAGGGGGATAATTCACCCCTCCACTTT.

This clonotype has at least ten counts. The CDR3 reads CASSPGTKETQYF. Here the CDR3 DNA reads TGTGCCAGCTCTCCGGGAACCAAAGAGACCCAGTACTTC. This chain uses TRBV18 with TRBJ2-5; D is perhaps TRBD2 (5 bases). With 6 bases removed from V and 3 bases from J, the gap between germline ends came to 11 bases. The CDR3 is 13 amino acids. CDR1 is KGHSH, CDR2 LQKENI, per germline.

This clonotype has a count of ten or more. This chain joins TRBV6-2 or TRBV6-3 and TRBJ2-1; 13 bases line up with TRBD2. V gave up 6 bases and J gave up 8 bases; unmatched junction bases: 13. CDR3 length: 17 residues. Germline CDR1 and CDR2: MNHEY and SVGEGT. CDR3 protein: CASSQPGTSGDVYEQFF. CDR3 bases: TGTGCCAGCAGCCAGCCCGGGACTAGCGGGGACGTCTATGAGCAGTTCTTC.